These 26 T cell receptor beta chains originate from one sample sequenced in a study of blood T cell repertoires in COVID-19. Using immunoSEQ multiplex PCR, the repertoire was profiled, and TCRdb retains in-frame clones only, with some absent. Of about 130,000 clones listed, 70% to 90% are singletons. Sequenced input: peripheral blood. The origin of the receptors is a woman aged 55-70 years with acute or convalescent COVID-19.

The V gene is TRBV4-2, the J gene TRBJ1-4; 9 bases line up with TRBD1. The CDR3 contains 15 residues. The V gene end was trimmed by 2 bases and the J gene end by 5 bases; junction bases not matched to a gene: 3. Germline loops: CDR1 LGHNA, CDR2 YNFKEQ. The CDR3 reads CASSQRQGENEKLFF. CDR3 sequence (DNA): TGTGCCAGCAGCCAAAGACAGGGGGAGAATGAAAAACTGTTTTTT.

The chain joins TRBV28 to TRBJ2-2; 8 nucleotides agree with TRBD2. V lost 6 bases and J lost 2; bases outside the gene matches: 8. The CDR3 is made up of 16 amino acids. Germline V CDR1 and CDR2: MDHEN, SYDVKM. CDR3 DNA sequence: TGTGCCAGCAGCCACGGACTAGCTTTCAACACCGGGGAGCTGTTTTTT. As protein: CASSHGLAFNTGELFF.

This chain uses TRBV19 with TRBJ2-2; 9 bases are a match to TRBD2. From germline, CDR1 is LNHDA and CDR2 SQIVND (reference sequence). This CDR3 is built from 14 residues. V dropped 6 bases and J dropped 4; count of bases not matched to a gene: 3. CDR3 amino acids: CASRGTSFTGELFF. The DNA for the CDR3 is TGTGCCAGTAGAGGGACTAGCTTCACCGGGGAGCTGTTTTTT. Filled out from reference TRBV19 and TRBJ2-2, the complete variable domain reads DGGITQSPKYLFRKEGQNVTLSCEQNLNHDAMYWYRQDPGQGLRLIYYSQIVNDFQKGDIAEGYSVSREKKESFPLTVTSAQKNPTAFYLCASRGTSFTGELFFGEGSRLTVL.

This clone was counted a single time. This chain links TRBV12-5 with TRBJ2-2, with D perhaps matching TRBD1 (5 bases). V was shortened by 5 bases and J by 6 bases, with 16 bases between the two germline ends. Looked up from germline, CDR1 is LGHNT and CDR2 is FRNRAP. This CDR3 region has 15 residues. CDR3 amino acids: CASGTTTAPPGELFF. DNA for the CDR3: TGTGCTAGTGGTACCACGACAGCTCCCCCCGGGGAGCTGTTTTTT. Using reference TRBV12-5 and TRBJ2-2 for the parts outside the CDR3, the full variable domain is DARVTQTPRHKVTEMGQEVTMRCQPILGHNTVFWYRQTMMQGLELLAYFRNRAPLDDSGMPKDRFSAEMPDATLATLKIQPSEPRDSAVYFCASGTTTAPPGELFFGEGSRLTVL.

The chain has TRBV7-3 and TRBJ2-1, with 11 bases matching TRBD2. Trimming took 5 bases from V and 12 from J; bases not matched to a gene: 6. The CDR3 is 13 amino acids. The V gene's germline CDR1 is SGHTA and CDR2 FQGTGA. This CDR3 reads CASSPNLAGGQFF. CDR3 in DNA: TGTGCCAGCAGCCCTAACCTAGCGGGAGGGCAGTTCTTC.

The chain joins TRBV7-2 to TRBJ2-5; D uncertain. This CDR3 is built from 15 residues. V shed 1 base and J shed 0 bases, with 9 bases lying between them. CDR1 is SGHTA and CDR2 is FQGNSA in the germline V gene. In nucleotides, the CDR3 is TGTGCCAGCAGCTTAGGACCAGGTTACCAAGAGACCCAGTACTTC. This sequence encodes CASSLGPGYQETQYF. The entire variable domain, with the rest obtained from reference TRBV7-2 and TRBJ2-5, is as follows: GAGVSQSPSNKVTEKGKDVELRCDPISGHTALYWYRQSLGQGLEFLIYFQGNSAPDKSGLPSDRFSAERTGGSVSTLTIQRTQQEDSAVYLCASSLGPGYQETQYFGPGTRLLVL.

The chain joins TRBV19 to TRBJ2-1; D is ambiguous. The germline gives CDR1 LNHDA, CDR2 SQIVND (reference sequence). This CDR3 has 14 amino acids. V lost 7 bases and J 4 bases, leaving 14 bases between the germline ends. The CDR3 protein is CASTLSIGYNEQFF. CDR3 nucleotide sequence: TGTGCCAGTACCCTCTCCATCGGGTACAATGAGCAGTTCTTC. The full variable domain, with the rest looked up from reference TRBV19 and TRBJ2-1, is DGGITQSPKYLFRKEGQNVTLSCEQNLNHDAMYWYRQDPGQGLRLIYYSQIVNDFQKGDIAEGYSVSREKKESFPLTVTSAQKNPTAFYLCASTLSIGYNEQFFGPGTRLTVL.

J is TRBJ2-1 and V is TRBV18, with 9 bases that match TRBD2. The CDR3 is made up of 15 amino acids. V lost 3 bases to trimming and J lost 7 bases; unmatched junction nucleotides: 7. The germline gives CDR1 KGHSH, CDR2 LQKENI. Here the CDR3 reads CASSPGTSSRNEQFF. The CDR3 DNA sequence: TGTGCCAGCTCACCCGGGACTAGCTCTCGGAATGAGCAGTTCTTC.

This chain uses TRBV6-5 with TRBJ1-6, with 7 nucleotides matching TRBD1. The CDR3 consists of 14 residues. Germline values: CDR1 MNHEY, CDR2 SVGAGI. After removal of 4 bases from V and 9 bases from J, the junction contained 6 bases not matched to a gene. In nucleotides, the CDR3 is TGTGCCAGCAGTTTCGTGACAGGGTTTTCACCCCTCCACTTT. Amino acids: CASSFVTGFSPLHF.

The V call is TRBV27, the J call TRBJ1-3, with TRBD1 matching 8 bases. Germline assignment: CDR1 MNHEY and CDR2 SMNVEV (reference sequence). The V gene end was trimmed by 2 bases and the J gene end by 4 bases; junction bases not matched to a gene: 4. The CDR3 loop spans 15 amino acids. The CDR3, as DNA: TGTGCCAGCAGTTTACAGGGGGCCTTAGGAAACACCATATATTTT. Its translation is CASSLQGALGNTIYF.

The chain is built from TRBV3-1 (or the pseudogene TRBV3-2) and TRBJ2-1; D unclear. V was trimmed by 0 bases and J by 14 bases, leaving 20 bases between them. The CDR3 is 15 amino acids. Germline V gene data show CDR1 as LGHDT and CDR2 as YNNKEL (reference sequence). The CDR3 sequence: CASSQDLSPVRRKFF. The CDR3 region has the DNA TGTGCCAGCAGCCAAGACCTCTCCCCGGTTAGGAGAAAGTTCTTC.

This chain links TRBV14 with TRBJ2-1; TRBD2 aligns across 10 bases. CDR1 is SGHDN, CDR2 FVKESK, per germline. Trimming cost V 2 bases and J 4 bases; bases outside gene matches: 5. This CDR3 has 16 residues. In DNA, the CDR3 is TGTGCCAGCAGCCAACTCTTAGCGGGAGGATACAATGAGCAGTTCTTC. This encodes CASSQLLAGGYNEQFF.

The J gene is TRBJ2-1, the V gene TRBV19, with TRBD2 identical over 8 bases. The germline gives CDR1 LNHDA, CDR2 SQIVND (reference sequence). With V trimmed by 5 bases and J by 5 bases, 2 bases remained unmatched. The CDR3 consists of 13 residues. For the CDR3, the DNA is TGTGCCAGTAGTCCGGGAGGGGACAATGAGCAGTTCTTC. Residues: CASSPGGDNEQFF.

The rearrangement uses TRBV3-1 (or the pseudogene TRBV3-2) and TRBJ1-3; D remains ambiguous. Trimming pared 3 bases from V and 0 bases from J, leaving 9 bases between. CDR3 length: 15 residues. Germline loops: CDR1 LGHDT, CDR2 YNNKEL (reference sequence). CDR3 region: CASSHDGSSGNTIYF. DNA of the CDR3: TGTGCCAGCAGCCACGACGGGAGCTCTGGAAACACCATATATTTT.

This chain uses TRBV5-1 with TRBJ2-5, with D tentatively TRBD1 (6 bases). Germline V lookup: CDR1 SGHRS, CDR2 YFSETQ. The CDR3 is 16 amino acids. V dropped 3 bases and J dropped 1 base, with 16 bases sitting between them. The DNA of the CDR3 is TGCGCCAGCAGCTCTTCTATTGGACAGTCCCAAGAGACCCAGTACTTC. As protein: CASSSSIGQSQETQYF.

The rearrangement links TRBV12-3 or TRBV12-4 to TRBJ1-1, with D uncertain. Trimming left V 1 base short and J 2 bases short, with 5 bases between. This CDR3 comprises 13 residues. Here the CDR3 reads CASSLGSNTEAFF. CDR3 coding DNA: TGTGCCAGCAGTTTAGGGAGTAACACTGAAGCTTTCTTT.

The chain couples TRBV5-1 to TRBJ1-1, with 7 bases identical to TRBD1. Germline V CDR1 and CDR2: SGHRS, YFSETQ. The junction had 17 bases not matched to a gene; V was cut back by 2 bases and J by 1 base. This CDR3 contains 19 residues. CDR3 protein: CASSLGGTDAYTGNTEAFF. The CDR3 DNA follows: TGCGCCAGCAGCTTAGGAGGGACAGACGCTTATACTGGGAACACTGAAGCTTTCTTT.

The V and J genes are TRBV6-5 and TRBJ1-2; D is undetermined. In germline, CDR1 is MNHEY, CDR2 SVGAGI. Trimming took 4 bases from V and 5 from J, leaving 14 bases between them. CDR3 length: 14 residues. The CDR3 loop reads CASSSSGIGYGYTF. The CDR3 DNA is TGTGCCAGCAGTTCCTCCGGGATTGGTTATGGCTACACCTTC.

The rearrangement joins TRBV3-1 (or the pseudogene TRBV3-2) to TRBJ2-1, with TRBD2 matching 13 bases. Germline V gene sequence: CDR1 LGHDT, CDR2 YNNKEL (reference sequence). CDR3 length: 16 residues. With 2 bases clipped from V and 7 bases from J, the junction kept 5 bases outside the gene matches. This CDR3 reads CASSQPLLAGGNEQFF. CDR3 in DNA: TGTGCCAGCAGCCAACCTTTACTAGCGGGGGGGAATGAGCAGTTCTTC.

CDR3 sequence: CAWSVLASGANVLTF. CDR3 in DNA: TGTGCCTGGAGTGTACTTGCCTCTGGGGCCAACGTCCTGACTTTC. The chain couples TRBV30 to TRBJ2-6; D is ambiguous. CDR1 and CDR2 from the germline V gene are GTSNPN and SVGIG (reference sequence). The CDR3 is 15 amino acids. The V gene lost 0 bases and the J gene lost 0 bases, with 6 bases spanning the gap.

This rearrangement joins TRBV2 to TRBJ1-1; a weak D match, TRBD1 (6 bases). CDR3 length equals 13 residues. V was shortened by 1 base and J by 10 bases, with 13 bases between the two germline ends. CDR1 and CDR2 (germline): SNHLY, FYNNEI. The CDR3 DNA follows: TGTGCCAGCAGTGAAGGAGGACAGACCCGAGCTTTCTTT. Protein product: CASSEGGQTRAFF. Full variable domain (outside the CDR3, taken from reference TRBV2 and TRBJ1-1): EPEVTQTPSHQVTQMGQEVILRCVPISNHLYFYWYRQILGQKVEFLVSFYNNEISEKSEIFDDQFSVERPDGSNFTLKIRSTKLEDSAMYFCASSEGGQTRAFFGQGTRLTVV.

The rearrangement uses TRBV5-1 and TRBJ2-1; TRBD2 matches at 8 bases. The CDR3 has 15 amino acids. Germline values: CDR1 SGHRS, CDR2 YFSETQ. The V gene end was trimmed by 0 bases and the J gene end by 7 bases; junction bases not matched to a gene: 6. For the CDR3, the DNA is TGCGCCAGCAGCTTGGCCGGGAGGGCCGAGAATGAGCAGTTCTTC. As protein: CASSLAGRAENEQFF.

The chain uses TRBV5-4 and TRBJ2-3; TRBD2 matches 9 bases. Germline V gene sequence: CDR1 SGHNT, CDR2 YYREEE (reference sequence). Germline trimming cut 0 bases from V and 4 bases from J; bases unmatched to any gene: 6. This CDR3 spans 16 amino acids. CDR3 in DNA: TGTGCCAGCAGCTTGGCCGCGGGAGGGATGGCAGATACGCAGTATTTT. Its protein product is CASSLAAGGMADTQYF.

The CDR3 reads CASQQGIPGNTIYF. CDR3 DNA sequence: TGTGCCAGCCAACAGGGGATCCCTGGAAACACCATATATTTT. This rearrangement joins TRBV6-5 to TRBJ1-3, with TRBD1 matching over 7 bases. CDR1 and CDR2 from the germline V gene are MNHEY and SVGAGI. This CDR3 region has 14 residues. J gave up 2 bases and V 8 bases, and 6 bases lay outside the gene matches.

CDR3 coding DNA: TGTGCCAGCAGTCCCGGGGTTTACACTGAAGCTTTCTTT. Its translation: CASSPGVYTEAFF. The chain links TRBV7-9 to TRBJ1-1; no definite D call. The CDR3 contains 13 residues. V dropped 6 bases and J dropped 3 bases, with 11 bases sitting between them. The germline CDR1 and CDR2 sequences are SEHNR and FQNEAQ (reference sequence).

The genes are TRBV5-4 and TRBJ2-3; 12 nucleotides agree with TRBD2. Looked up from germline, CDR1 is SGHNT and CDR2 is YYREEE (reference sequence). The CDR3 runs to 17 residues. V lost 4 bases, J lost 3 bases, and 9 bases stayed unmatched. The CDR3 region is CASSAETSGRGTDTQYF. The CDR3 nucleotides read TGTGCCAGCAGCGCTGAGACTAGCGGGAGAGGAACAGATACGCAGTATTTT.